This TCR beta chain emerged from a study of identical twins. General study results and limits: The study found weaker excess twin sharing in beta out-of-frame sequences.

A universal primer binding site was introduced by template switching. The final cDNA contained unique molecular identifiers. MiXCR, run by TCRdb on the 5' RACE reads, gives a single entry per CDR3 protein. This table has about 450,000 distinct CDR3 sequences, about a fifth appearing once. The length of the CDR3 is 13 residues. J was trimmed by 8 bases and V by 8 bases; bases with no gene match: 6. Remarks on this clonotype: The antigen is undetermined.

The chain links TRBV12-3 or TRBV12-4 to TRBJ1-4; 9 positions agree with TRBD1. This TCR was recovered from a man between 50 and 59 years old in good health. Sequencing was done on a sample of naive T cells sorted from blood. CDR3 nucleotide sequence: TGTGCCAGCCGGACAGGGGCCTCCGAAAAACTGTTTTTT. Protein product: CASRTGASEKLFF.